This is a list of T cell receptor beta chains from one sample in a study of T cell repertoires in cytomegalovirus infection. MiXCR was run by TCRdb on the reads, yielding one entry per CDR3 protein. The top ten clones hold 18% of a sample with 200,000 to 250,000 distinct CDR3 sequences, under 25% of them seen once. The sequenced sample was CD8+ T cells from PBMCs. The receptors were gathered from a human donor in good health (CMV status not recorded). Some clones in this sample may be carry-over from other donors' samples. The CDR3 runs from the conserved cysteine through the conserved F or W. A D gene is named only where the DNA matches it firmly. Some rows mark clone size as missing; the rest say once, few, many or name a class of expanded clone.

v_gene	j_gene	abundance	d_gene	CDR3nt	CDR3aa
TRBV6-6	TRBJ2-3	few	TRBD2	TGTGCCAGCAGTTACGACGGACTAGTGATGGTCGGCACAGATACGCAGTATTTT	CASSYDGLVMVGTDTQYF
TRBV2	TRBJ2-3	many	NA	TGTGCCAGCAGGGCACGGGGTCGCACAGATACGCAGTATTTT	CASRARGRTDTQYF
TRBV7-9	TRBJ2-1	NA	TRBD2	TGTGCCAGCAGCCGCTTGACTAGCGGGGATCCCTACAATGAGCAGTTCTTC	CASSRLTSGDPYNEQFF
TRBV7-6	TRBJ2-1	few	NA	TGTGCCAGCAGCGGCCGGGGGGCCTCCTACAATGAGCAGTTCTTC	CASSGRGASYNEQFF
TRBV2	TRBJ2-5	NA	TRBD2	TGTGCCAGCAGTACTAGCGGGGGATCCCAAGAGACCCAGTACTTC	CASSTSGGSQETQYF
TRBV28	TRBJ2-1	few	TRBD2	TGTGCCAGCAGACCGACTAGCGGGGGGGCCACTGAGCAGTTCTTC	CASRPTSGGATEQFF
TRBV6-1	TRBJ1-5	NA	NA	TGTGCCAGCAGTTACGGAACAGGGATGGGCCAGCCCCAGCATTTT	CASSYGTGMGQPQHF
TRBV3-1	TRBJ2-3	once	NA	TGTGCCAGCAGCCAAGACCAACTAGGCGATACGCAGTATTTT	CASSQDQLGDTQYF
TRBV20-1	TRBJ2-1	NA	NA	TGCAGTGCTAACGGGGGGCCTTCCTACAATGAGCAGTTCTTC	CSANGGPSYNEQFF
TRBV6-6	TRBJ2-1	few	TRBD2	TGTGCCAGCATAGCAGCGGGGGGTTACAATGAGCAGTTCTTC	CASIAAGGYNEQFF
TRBV5-6	TRBJ2-1	NA	TRBD2	TGTGCCAGCAGCTTGGGTAGCGGGGGGGTGGCGGATGAGCAGTTCTTC	CASSLGSGGVADEQFF
TRBV11-3	TRBJ2-1	NA	NA	TGTGCCAGCAGCTTCATCCTCGGGGGTGAGCAGTTCTTC	CASSFILGGEQFF
TRBV10-3	TRBJ1-2	NA	NA	TGTGCCATCAGTGGACTAGGGGAGGACGGACCTTACTATGGCTACACCTTC	CAISGLGEDGPYYGYTF
TRBV11-3	TRBJ2-7	few	NA	TGTGCCAGCAGCTTAGGAACAGACTCCTACGAGCAGTACTTC	CASSLGTDSYEQYF
TRBV2	TRBJ2-5	NA	TRBD2	TGTGCCAGCAGCGCGACTAGCGGGGGCCCGCAAGAGACCCAGTACTTC	CASSATSGGPQETQYF
TRBV28	TRBJ2-7	few	NA	TGTGCCAGCAGTCCAAGGGCCACAGGGTACGAGCAGTACTTC	CASSPRATGYEQYF
TRBV28	TRBJ1-1	NA	NA	TGTGCCAGCAGGGACTGGACTGAAGCTTTCTTT	CASRDWTEAFF
TRBV4-1	TRBJ2-3	few	NA	TGCGCCAGCAGCCAAGATTTCGGGACAACCGACGGTGTGGATACGCAGTATTTT	CASSQDFGTTDGVDTQYF
TRBV11-2	TRBJ1-1	many	NA	TGTGCCAGCCGGGGGGTGGACACTGAAGCTTTCTTT	CASRGVDTEAFF
TRBV7-9	TRBJ2-7	NA	NA	TGTGCCAGCAGCTTAGTTACGGGCTACGAGCAGTACTTC	CASSLVTGYEQYF
TRBV28	TRBJ1-1	few	NA	TGTGCCAGCAGTACGGACGCGAACACTGAAGCTTTCTTT	CASSTDANTEAFF